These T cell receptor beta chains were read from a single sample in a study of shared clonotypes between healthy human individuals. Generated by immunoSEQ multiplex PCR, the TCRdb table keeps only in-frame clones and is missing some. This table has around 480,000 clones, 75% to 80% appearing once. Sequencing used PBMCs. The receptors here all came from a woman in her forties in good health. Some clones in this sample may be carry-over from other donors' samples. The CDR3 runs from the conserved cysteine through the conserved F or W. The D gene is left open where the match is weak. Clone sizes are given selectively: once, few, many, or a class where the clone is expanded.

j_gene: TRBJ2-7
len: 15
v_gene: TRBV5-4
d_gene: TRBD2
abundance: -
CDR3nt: TGTGCCAGCAGCTTGGGTCGACTAGCTTCCTACGAGCAGTACTTC
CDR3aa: CASSLGRLASYEQYF

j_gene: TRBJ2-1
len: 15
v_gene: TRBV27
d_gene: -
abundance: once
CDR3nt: TGTGCCAGCAGTTTATCCCGGGGGGCCCGCGACGAGCAGTTCTTC
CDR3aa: CASSLSRGARDEQFF

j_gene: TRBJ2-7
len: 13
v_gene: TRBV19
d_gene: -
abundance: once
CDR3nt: TGTGCCAGTAGCTGGGGATACTCCTACGAGCAGTACTTC
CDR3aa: CASSWGYSYEQYF

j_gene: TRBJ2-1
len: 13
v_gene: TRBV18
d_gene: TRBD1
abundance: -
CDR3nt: TGTGCCAGCTCACCACTACAGGGGGTTGAGCAGTTCTTC
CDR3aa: CASSPLQGVEQFF

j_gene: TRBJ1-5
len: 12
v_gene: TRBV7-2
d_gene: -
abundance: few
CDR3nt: TGTGCCAGCAGCTTTGACAATCAGCCCCAGCATTTT
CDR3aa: CASSFDNQPQHF

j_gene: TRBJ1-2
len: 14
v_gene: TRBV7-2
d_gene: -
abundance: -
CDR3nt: TGTGCCAGCAGCACCACCAGGGATAACTATGGCTACACCTTC
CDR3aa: CASSTTRDNYGYTF

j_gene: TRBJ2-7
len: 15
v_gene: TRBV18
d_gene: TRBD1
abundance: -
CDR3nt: TGTGCCAGCTCACCAGGACAGGGCCTCCCTTACGAGCAGTACTTC
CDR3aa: CASSPGQGLPYEQYF

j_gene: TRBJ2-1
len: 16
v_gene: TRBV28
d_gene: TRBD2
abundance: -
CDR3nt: TGTGCCAGCAGTCCACCCGGACTAGCGGGAACGAATGAGCAGTTCTTC
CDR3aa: CASSPPGLAGTNEQFF

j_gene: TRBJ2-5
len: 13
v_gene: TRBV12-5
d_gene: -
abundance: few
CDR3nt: TGTGCTAGTGCCACGGACAGAAAAGAGACCCAGTACTTC
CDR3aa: CASATDRKETQYF

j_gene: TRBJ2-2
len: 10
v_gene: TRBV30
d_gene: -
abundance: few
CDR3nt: TGTGCCTGGAAGGCCGGGGAGCTGTTTTTT
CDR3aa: CAWKAGELFF

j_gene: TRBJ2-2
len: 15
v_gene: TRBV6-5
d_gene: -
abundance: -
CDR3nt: TGTGCCAGCAGCCTTCGGGCCCAGAGTGCGGGGGAGCTGTTTTTT
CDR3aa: CASSLRAQSAGELFF

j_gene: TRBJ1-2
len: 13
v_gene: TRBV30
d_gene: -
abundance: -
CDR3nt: TGTGCCTGGAGTGTACAGGGTAGGCATGGCTACACCTTC
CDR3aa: CAWSVQGRHGYTF

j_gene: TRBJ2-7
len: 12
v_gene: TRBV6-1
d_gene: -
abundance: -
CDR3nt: TGTGCCAGCAGTCTACAGGGCTACGAGCAGTACTTC
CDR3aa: CASSLQGYEQYF

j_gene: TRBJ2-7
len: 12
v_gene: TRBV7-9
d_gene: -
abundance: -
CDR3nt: TGTGCCAGCAGCTTAGCAGGGACCGAGCAGTACTTC
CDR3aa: CASSLAGTEQYF

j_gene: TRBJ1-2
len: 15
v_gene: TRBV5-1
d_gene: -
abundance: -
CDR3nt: TGCGCCAGCAGCTTGGACAGGGAGGGAGACTATGGCTACACCTTC
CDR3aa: CASSLDREGDYGYTF

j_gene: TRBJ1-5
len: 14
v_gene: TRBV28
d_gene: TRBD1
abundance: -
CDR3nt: TGTGCCAGCAGATCCGCCGGGACAGCGCAGTTCCAGCATTTT
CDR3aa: CASRSAGTAQFQHF

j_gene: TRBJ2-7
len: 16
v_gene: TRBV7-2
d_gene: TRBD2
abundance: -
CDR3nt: TGTGCCAGCAGCTTCCGACTAGCGGGGACCCCCTACGAGCAGTACTTC
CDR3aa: CASSFRLAGTPYEQYF

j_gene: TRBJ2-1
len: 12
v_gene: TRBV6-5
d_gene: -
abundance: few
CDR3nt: TGTGCCAGCAGGTCCCCAGGCGGTGAGCAGTTCTTC
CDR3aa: CASRSPGGEQFF

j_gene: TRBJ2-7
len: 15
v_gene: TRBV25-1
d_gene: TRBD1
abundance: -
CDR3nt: TGTGCCAGCAGTGATATGGACAGGGGCTCCTACGAGCAGTACTTC
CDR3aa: CASSDMDRGSYEQYF

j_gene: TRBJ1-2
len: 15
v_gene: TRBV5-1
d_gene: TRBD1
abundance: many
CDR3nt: TGCGCCAGCAGCGCCGGACAGGGGAGTTTCTATGGCTACACCTTC
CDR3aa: CASSAGQGSFYGYTF

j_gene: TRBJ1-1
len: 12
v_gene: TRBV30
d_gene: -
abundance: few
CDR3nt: TGTGCCTGGGGACAGATGAACACTGAAGCTTTCTTT
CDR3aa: CAWGQMNTEAFF

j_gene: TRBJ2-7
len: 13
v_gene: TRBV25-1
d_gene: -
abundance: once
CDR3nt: TGTGCCAGCCGCGGGGCAGGGGCCTACGAGCAGTACTTC
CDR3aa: CASRGAGAYEQYF

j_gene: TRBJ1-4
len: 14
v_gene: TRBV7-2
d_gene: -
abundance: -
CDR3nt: TGTGCCAGCAGTCGTGGACAGCCTAATGAAAAACTGTTTTTT
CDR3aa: CASSRGQPNEKLFF

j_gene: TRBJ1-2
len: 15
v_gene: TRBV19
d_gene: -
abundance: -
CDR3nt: TGTGCCAGTTGCCATGGAGCCGGACCGAACTATGGCTACACCTTC
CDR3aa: CASCHGAGPNYGYTF

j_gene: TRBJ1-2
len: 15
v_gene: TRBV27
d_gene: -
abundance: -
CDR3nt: TGTGCCAGCAGTTTATCGCGGACAGAAAACTATGGCTACACCTTC
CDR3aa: CASSLSRTENYGYTF

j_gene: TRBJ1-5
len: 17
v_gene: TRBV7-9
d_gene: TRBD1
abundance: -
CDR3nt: TGTGCCAGCAGCTTATGGACAGGGGGCTATGACAATCAGCCCCAGCATTTT
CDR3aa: CASSLWTGGYDNQPQHF

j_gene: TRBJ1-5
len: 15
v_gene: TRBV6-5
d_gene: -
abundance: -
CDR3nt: TGTGCCAGCAGTTACTCTCCACAGAGCAATCAGCCCCAGCATTTT
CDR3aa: CASSYSPQSNQPQHF

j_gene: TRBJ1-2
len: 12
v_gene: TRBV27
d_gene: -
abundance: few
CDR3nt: TGTGCCAGCAGGGGAACTTTCTTTGGCTACACCTTC
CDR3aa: CASRGTFFGYTF

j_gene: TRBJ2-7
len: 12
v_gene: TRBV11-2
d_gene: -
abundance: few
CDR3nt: TGTGCCAGCAGCGTAGACAGAGACGAGCAGTACTTC
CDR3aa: CASSVDRDEQYF

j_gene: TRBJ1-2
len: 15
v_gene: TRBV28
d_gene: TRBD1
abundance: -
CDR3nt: TGTGCCAGCAGTTCACCGGGACAGGGGGCTGCTGGCTACACCTTC
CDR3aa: CASSSPGQGAAGYTF

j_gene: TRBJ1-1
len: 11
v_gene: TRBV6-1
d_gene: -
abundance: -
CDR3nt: TGTGCCAGCAGTGTTTTCACTGAAGCTTTCTTT
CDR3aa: CASSVFTEAFF

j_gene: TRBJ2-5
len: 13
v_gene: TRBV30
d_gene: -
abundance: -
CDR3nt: TGTGCCTGGAGTCAAGGGGCGCAAGAGACCCAGTACTTC
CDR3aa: CAWSQGAQETQYF

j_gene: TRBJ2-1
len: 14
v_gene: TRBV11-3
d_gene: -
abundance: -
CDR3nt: TGTGCCAGCAGCTTCGGGGTTTGGGACAATGAGCAGTTCTTC
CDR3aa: CASSFGVWDNEQFF

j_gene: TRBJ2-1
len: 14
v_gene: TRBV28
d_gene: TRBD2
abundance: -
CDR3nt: TGTGCCAGCAGTTTACTAGCGGGAAGAAATGAGCAGTTCTTC
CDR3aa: CASSLLAGRNEQFF

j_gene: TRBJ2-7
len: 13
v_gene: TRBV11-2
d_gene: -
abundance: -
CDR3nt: TGTGCCAGCAGCTTAGATCAAGGGAGGGAGCAGTACTTC
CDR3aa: CASSLDQGREQYF

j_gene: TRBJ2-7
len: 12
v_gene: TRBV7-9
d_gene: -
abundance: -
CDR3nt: TGTGCCAGCAGCTTGACGGGGGACGAGCAGTACTTC
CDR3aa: CASSLTGDEQYF

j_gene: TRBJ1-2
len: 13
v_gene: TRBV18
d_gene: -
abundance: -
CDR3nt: TGTGCCAGCTCACCAGGGGGGGCCTATGGCTACGCCTTC
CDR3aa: CASSPGGAYGYAF

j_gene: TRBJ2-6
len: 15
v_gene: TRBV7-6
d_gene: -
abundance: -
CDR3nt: TGTGCCAGCAGCCCCAGGTACTCTGGGGCCAACGTCCTGACTTTC
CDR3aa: CASSPRYSGANVLTF

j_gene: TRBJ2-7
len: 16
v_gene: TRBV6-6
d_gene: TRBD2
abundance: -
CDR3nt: TGTGCCAGCAGTTACCCCCCGGGTAGCGGGAGCGGGGAGCAGTACTTC
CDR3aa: CASSYPPGSGSGEQYF

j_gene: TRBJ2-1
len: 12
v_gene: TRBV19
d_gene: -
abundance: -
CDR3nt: TGTGCCAGTAGTATTTATGGAGATGAGCAGTTCTTC
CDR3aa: CASSIYGDEQFF

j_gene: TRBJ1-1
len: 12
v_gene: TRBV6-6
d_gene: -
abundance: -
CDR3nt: TGTGCCAGCAGTTCCCGCGAGGCTGAAGCTTTCTTT
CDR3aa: CASSSREAEAFF

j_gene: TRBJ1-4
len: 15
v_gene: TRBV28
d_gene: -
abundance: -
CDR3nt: TGTGCCAGCAGTTTATTAGGGCAGAATAATGAAAAACTGTTTTTT
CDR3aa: CASSLLGQNNEKLFF

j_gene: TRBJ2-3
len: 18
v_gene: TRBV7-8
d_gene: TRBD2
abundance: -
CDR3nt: TGTGCCAGCAGACTCGAAAGACTAGCGGGAGGGAGGACAGATACGCAGTATTTT
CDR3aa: CASRLERLAGGRTDTQYF

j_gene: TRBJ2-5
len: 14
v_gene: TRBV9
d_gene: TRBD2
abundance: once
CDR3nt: TGTGCCAGCAGCGTAACTAGCGGCCAAGAGACCCAGTACTTC
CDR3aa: CASSVTSGQETQYF

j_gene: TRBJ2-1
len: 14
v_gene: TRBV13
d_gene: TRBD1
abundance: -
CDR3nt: TGTGCCAGCAGTAGGGACAGGGGGTGGGATGAGCAGTTCTTC
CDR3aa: CASSRDRGWDEQFF

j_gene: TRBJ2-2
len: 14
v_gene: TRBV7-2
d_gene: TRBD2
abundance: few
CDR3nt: TGTGCCAGCAGCTTAAGGCGGGAGACCGGGGAGCTGTTTTTT
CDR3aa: CASSLRRETGELFF

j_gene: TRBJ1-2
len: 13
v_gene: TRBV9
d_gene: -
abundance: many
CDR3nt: TGTGCCAGCAGCGTAGGGTCCTACTATGGCTACACCTTC
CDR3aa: CASSVGSYYGYTF

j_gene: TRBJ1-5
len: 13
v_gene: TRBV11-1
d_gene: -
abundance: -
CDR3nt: TGTGCCAGCAGCGCACGGCCTGATCAGCCCCAGCATTTT
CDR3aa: CASSARPDQPQHF

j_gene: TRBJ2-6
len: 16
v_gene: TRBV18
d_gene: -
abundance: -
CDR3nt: TGTGCCAGCTCACCAATAAAGGGGTCTGGGGCCAACGTCCTGACTTTC
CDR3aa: CASSPIKGSGANVLTF

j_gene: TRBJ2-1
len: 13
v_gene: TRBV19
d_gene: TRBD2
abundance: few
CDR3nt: TGTGCCAGTAGTCCGAGGACTAGCGGGAACAAGTTCTTC
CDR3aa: CASSPRTSGNKFF